A single sample is the source of the 14 T cell receptor beta chains below, sequenced in a study of T-cell memory formation after mild COVID-19. TCRdb reprocessed the 5' RACE reads via MiXCR and lists one record per CDR3 protein. The profile shows approximately 400,000 distinct CDR3 sequences, approximately 19% of them singletons. The sequenced sample consisted of PBMCs or a T cell subset sorted from them (not recorded which). Every receptor here comes from a man between 18 and 35 years old who had mild COVID-19 (a few samples of this study predate the infection). Cell type and time point are not known.

The sample holds a few counts of this clonotype. The chain joins TRBV7-9 to TRBJ1-5, with TRBD1 identical over 8 bases. After removal of 6 bases from V and 7 bases from J, the junction contained 8 bases not matched to a gene. The CDR3 sequence is 14 residues long. Germline V gives CDR1 SEHNR, CDR2 FQNEAQ (reference sequence). CDR3: CASSYQGAEQPQHF. The CDR3 region has the DNA TGTGCCAGCAGTTATCAGGGGGCTGAGCAGCCCCAGCATTTT.

The sample holds a few counts of this clonotype. The chain uses TRBV6-5 and TRBJ1-2; tentatively, D is TRBD1 (6 bases). Germline assignment: CDR1 MNHEY and CDR2 SVGAGI. This CDR3 region has 16 residues. The ends were cut back, 0 bases at V and 0 bases at J, with 11 bases in the middle. The CDR3 coding sequence is TGTGCCAGCAGTTACTCGACAGGCCAAACTAACTATGGCTACACCTTC. The encoded protein is CASSYSTGQTNYGYTF.

This sequence joins TRBV11-3 and TRBJ2-2, with 13 positions matching TRBD2. V shed 3 bases, J shed 5 bases, and the junction held 3 bases outside the gene matches. The CDR3 is 16 residues long. The germline gives CDR1 SGHNT, CDR2 YENEEA. DNA for the CDR3: TGTGCCAGCAGCTTCGGACTAGCGGGGGTTACCGGGGAGCTGTTTTTT. It encodes CASSFGLAGVTGELFF.

The chain has TRBV6-5 and TRBJ1-5, with D hard to call. Trimming shortened V by 8 bases and J by 1 base, and 12 bases separated the two germline ends. The CDR3 is 14 amino acids. Germline CDR1 reads MNHEY; CDR2 reads SVGAGI. CDR3 in DNA: TGTGCCAGCGGGAAGTCCTTAAGCAATCAGCCCCAGCATTTT. Protein product: CASGKSLSNQPQHF.

V is TRBV5-1 and J is TRBJ1-1; 9 positions agree with TRBD1. Germline trimming cut 4 bases from V and 1 base from J; bases unmatched to any gene: 2. The CDR3 length is 14 residues. Germline V CDR1 and CDR2: SGHRS, YFSETQ. This CDR3 is CASSMGQGNTEAFF. CDR3 bases: TGCGCCAGCAGCATGGGACAGGGGAACACTGAAGCTTTCTTT.

This chain links TRBV19 with TRBJ1-6; tentatively, D is TRBD1 (5 bases). CDR1 LNHDA and CDR2 SQIVND come from the germline V gene (reference sequence). With 5 bases removed from V and 7 bases from J, the gap between germline ends came to 12 bases. The CDR3 loop spans 14 amino acids. CDR3: CASSFGGNNSPLHF. CDR3 coding DNA: TGTGCCAGTAGTTTCGGGGGGAACAATTCACCCCTCCACTTT.

This clonotype appeared a few times. The chain recombines TRBV3-1 with TRBJ2-3; TRBD2 aligns across 12 bases. Germline trimming cut 3 bases from V and 4 bases from J; bases unmatched to any gene: 2. This CDR3 has 15 residues. Germline V gene sequence: CDR1 LGHDT, CDR2 YNNKEL (reference sequence). Here the CDR3 DNA reads TGTGCCAGCAGCCAGCCTAGCGGGGGGGCAGATACGCAGTATTTT. It yields the protein CASSQPSGGADTQYF.

This clonotype was counted a few times. The rearrangement uses TRBV3-1 and TRBJ2-1; possibly TRBD2 for D (6 bases). The germline CDR1 and CDR2 sequences are LGHDT and YNNKEL (reference sequence). V was clipped by 2 bases and J by 8 bases, with 19 bases between them. The CDR3 length is 16 residues. CDR3 sequence reads: CASSQTSRALTHEQFF. The CDR3 coding sequence is TGTGCCAGCAGCCAAACTAGCCGCGCCCTAACGCATGAGCAGTTCTTC.

The chain has TRBV6-1 and TRBJ1-1; TRBD1 aligns across 7 bases. The CDR3 is made up of 18 amino acids. Germline trimming cut 5 bases from V and 5 bases from J; bases unmatched to any gene: 20. The germline gives CDR1 MNHNS, CDR2 SASEGT. This CDR3 reads CASSTPSPERQGSTEAFF. The CDR3 region has the DNA TGTGCCAGCAGTACTCCCTCCCCTGAGAGACAGGGAAGTACTGAAGCTTTCTTT.

This clonotype has a handful of counts. The CDR3 DNA follows: TGTGCCAGTGGTAGACTAGCCCTTCAAGAGACCCAGTACTTC. Translated, it gives CASGRLALQETQYF. The chain joins TRBV7-8 to TRBJ2-5, with 7 bases aligning to TRBD2. Germline V gene lookup returns CDR1 SGHVS and CDR2 FQNEAQ. The V and J ends lost 9 bases and 2 bases, in that order; junction bases with no gene match: 9. The CDR3 is 14 amino acids.

This clonotype was observed at least ten times. The chain joins TRBV28 to TRBJ2-3, with D maybe TRBD2 (5 bases). From germline, CDR1 is MDHEN and CDR2 SYDVKM. The CDR3 is 11 residues long. The ends were cut back, 4 bases at V and 7 bases at J, with 6 bases in the middle. The DNA for the CDR3 is TGTGCCAGCAGTTGGGAGTATACGCAGTATTTT. As protein: CASSWEYTQYF.

This clonotype was found a few times. The CDR3 coding sequence is TGTGCCAGCAGCCTCCTCAATGGTCGCAATGAGCAGTTCTTC. Translating it yields CASSLLNGRNEQFF. The chain joins TRBV11-2 to TRBJ2-1; no clear D gene. This CDR3 has 14 residues. Germline V CDR1 and CDR2: SGHAT, FQNNGV. Between the trimmed V and J ends, which lost 5 bases and 6 bases, there was a span of 14 bases.

The chain joins TRBV2 to TRBJ2-7, with D uncertain. The V gene lost 6 bases and the J gene lost 3 bases, with 18 bases spanning the gap. The CDR3 length is 15 residues. Germline V lookup: CDR1 SNHLY, CDR2 FYNNEI. The CDR3 spells CASRVSLGSHYEQYF. The CDR3 DNA follows: TGTGCCAGCAGAGTTTCGTTGGGCAGTCACTACGAGCAGTACTTC. Complete variable domain (other parts from reference TRBV2 and TRBJ2-7): EPEVTQTPSHQVTQMGQEVILRCVPISNHLYFYWYRQILGQKVEFLVSFYNNEISEKSEIFDDQFSVERPDGSNFTLKIRSTKLEDSAMYFCASRVSLGSHYEQYFGPGTRLTVT.

Ten or more counts support this clonotype. The CDR3 here is CASSVDSNTGELFF. CDR3 nucleotide sequence: TGTGCCAGCAGCGTAGACAGCAACACCGGGGAGCTGTTTTTT. J is TRBJ2-2 and V is TRBV7-9; a weak D match, TRBD1 (5 bases). The ends were cut back, 5 bases at V and 2 bases at J, with 9 bases in the middle. The germline gives CDR1 SEHNR, CDR2 FQNEAQ (reference sequence). CDR3 size: 14 residues.